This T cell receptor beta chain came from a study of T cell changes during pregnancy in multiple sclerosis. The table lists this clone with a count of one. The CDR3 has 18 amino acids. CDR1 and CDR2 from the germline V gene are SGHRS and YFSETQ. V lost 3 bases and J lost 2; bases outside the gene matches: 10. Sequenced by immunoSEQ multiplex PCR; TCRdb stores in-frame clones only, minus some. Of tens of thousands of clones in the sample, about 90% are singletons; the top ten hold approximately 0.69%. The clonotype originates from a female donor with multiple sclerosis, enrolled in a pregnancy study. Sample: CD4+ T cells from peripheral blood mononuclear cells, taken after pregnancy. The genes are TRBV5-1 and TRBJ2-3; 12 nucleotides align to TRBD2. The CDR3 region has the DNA TGCGCCAGCAGCTCTTCAAGACTAGCGGGGGATATCACAGATACGCAGTATTTT. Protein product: CASSSSRLAGDITDTQYF.